Below, one T cell receptor (beta chain) is given with its context. The antigen is unknown. Whereas donors were nominally healthy upon sampling, unrecorded immune exposures were probable. This specimen comes from a study of cytomegalovirus exposure and HLA in healthy donors. Across the study: Among 398 genotyped donors, around 80% fell in the Caucasian-associated ancestry cluster. Study-level results: When the data were analyzed later, several of the most significant clusters appeared to be linked to common viral pathogens. An analysis that was carried out later associated about 17,000 TCR beta sequences with HLA alleles at 0.05 false discovery rate.

V shed 3 bases and J 6 bases; nucleotides not matched to a gene: 8. The length of the CDR3 is 15 residues. Per the germline V gene, CDR1 is KGHSH and CDR2 is LQKENI. Both 60 Vbeta primers and 13 Jbeta primers went into the PCR. Some clones are missing from TCRdb's copy, which holds only in-frame ones; the method was immunoSEQ multiplex PCR. This sample has 150,000 or so clones, with 70% to 90% found just once. The sequenced sample was PBMCs. The chain recombines TRBV18 with TRBJ1-3; 7 nucleotides line up with TRBD1. The TCR originated in a man between 18 and 29 years old in good health and CMV-seropositive. CDR3 loop: CASSPRQGSENTIYF. In DNA form, the CDR3 reads TGTGCCAGCTCACCCCGACAGGGATCAGAAAACACCATATATTTT.